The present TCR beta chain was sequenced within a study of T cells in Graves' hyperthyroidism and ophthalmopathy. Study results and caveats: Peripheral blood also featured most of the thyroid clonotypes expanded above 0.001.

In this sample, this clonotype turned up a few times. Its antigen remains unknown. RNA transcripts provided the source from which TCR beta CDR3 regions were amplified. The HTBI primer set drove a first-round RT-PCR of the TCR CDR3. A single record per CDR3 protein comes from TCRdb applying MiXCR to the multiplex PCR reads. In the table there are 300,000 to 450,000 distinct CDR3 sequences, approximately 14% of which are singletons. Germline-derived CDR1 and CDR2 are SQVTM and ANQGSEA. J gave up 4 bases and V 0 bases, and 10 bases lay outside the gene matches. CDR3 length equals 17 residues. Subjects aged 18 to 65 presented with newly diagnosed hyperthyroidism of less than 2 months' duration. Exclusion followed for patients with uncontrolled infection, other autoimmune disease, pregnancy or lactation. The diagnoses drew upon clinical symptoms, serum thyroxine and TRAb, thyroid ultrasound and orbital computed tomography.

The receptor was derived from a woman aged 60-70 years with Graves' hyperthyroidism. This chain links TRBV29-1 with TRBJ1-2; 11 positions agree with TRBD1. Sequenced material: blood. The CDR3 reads CSVEDLWTGGYGYGYTF. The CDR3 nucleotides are TGCAGCGTTGAAGATCTCTGGACAGGGGGCTACGGCTATGGCTACACCTTC.